A single sample is the source of the 6 T cell receptor beta chains below, sequenced in a study of cytomegalovirus exposure and HLA in healthy donors. TCRdb's table, derived via immunoSEQ multiplex PCR, lists solely in-frame clones and lacks some. This sample has some 84,000 clones, with roughly 93% found just once. Sequenced: PBMCs. The receptors come from a man between 25 and 39 years old in good health and CMV-seronegative.

The chain couples TRBV28 to TRBJ2-2; 7 positions match TRBD1. There are 16 residues in the CDR3. Germline V gene sequence: CDR1 MDHEN, CDR2 SYDVKM. Unmatched junction bases numbered 8, after V lost 7 bases and J lost 0 bases. The CDR3 DNA reads as TGTGCCAGCAAACGGCAGGGGGTATCGAACACCGGGGAGCTGTTTTTT. This sequence encodes CASKRQGVSNTGELFF.

The chain links TRBV5-4 to TRBJ1-2, with TRBD1 identical over 9 bases. CDR3 length: 17 amino acids. The J segment lost 8 bases and the V segment lost 2 bases, leaving 16 bases of the junction unmatched. CDR1 and CDR2 from the germline V gene are SGHNT and YYREEE (reference sequence). The CDR3 sequence: CASSFVLGTGRALGYTF. The CDR3 DNA sequence: TGTGCCAGCAGCTTTGTTTTAGGGACAGGGCGGGCGTTGGGCTACACCTTC.

The genes are TRBV27 and TRBJ2-1; a possible D gene is TRBD2 (6 bases). Germline CDR1 reads MNHEY; CDR2 reads SMNVEV (reference sequence). CDR3 length: 14 residues. The germline V and J ends were trimmed by 3 bases and 6 bases, with 12 bases remaining between them. The CDR3 sequence: CASSFGSSPNEQFF. CDR3 nucleotide sequence: TGTGCCAGCAGTTTCGGGAGCTCCCCCAATGAGCAGTTCTTC.

The rearrangement uses TRBV4-2 and TRBJ1-4, with D perhaps matching TRBD1 (5 bases). Trimming stripped 0 bases from V and 8 bases from J, with 13 bases between. CDR3 length: 15 amino acids. In germline, CDR1 is LGHNA, CDR2 YNFKEQ. This CDR3 is CASSQDGRVKEKLFF. The DNA of the CDR3 is TGTGCCAGCAGCCAAGATGGCAGGGTGAAGGAAAAACTGTTTTTT.

The chain uses TRBV5-4 and TRBJ1-3; TRBD1 agrees at 7 bases. Germline-derived CDR1 and CDR2 are SGHNT and YYREEE (reference sequence). Trimming took 2 bases from V and 4 from J; bases not matched to a gene: 3. The CDR3 has 14 amino acids. CDR3 DNA: TGTGCCAGCAGCTTTACAGGGGCAGGAAACACCATATATTTT. This gives the protein CASSFTGAGNTIYF. Variable domain in full (rest from reference TRBV5-4 and TRBJ1-3): ETGVTQSPTHLIKTRGQQVTLRCSSQSGHNTVSWYQQALGQGPQFIFQYYREEENGRGNFPPRFSGLQFPNYSSELNVNALELDDSALYLCASSFTGAGNTIYFGEGSWLTVV.

V gene TRBV29-1 combines with J gene TRBJ2-1; possibly TRBD1 for D (5 bases). The CDR3 extends over 12 amino acids. With 3 bases removed from V and 8 bases from J, the gap between germline ends came to 11 bases. Germline loops: CDR1 SQVTM, CDR2 ANQGSEA. The CDR3 region is CSVDGDRDEQFF. The CDR3 DNA follows: TGCAGCGTTGATGGCGACAGAGATGAGCAGTTCTTC.